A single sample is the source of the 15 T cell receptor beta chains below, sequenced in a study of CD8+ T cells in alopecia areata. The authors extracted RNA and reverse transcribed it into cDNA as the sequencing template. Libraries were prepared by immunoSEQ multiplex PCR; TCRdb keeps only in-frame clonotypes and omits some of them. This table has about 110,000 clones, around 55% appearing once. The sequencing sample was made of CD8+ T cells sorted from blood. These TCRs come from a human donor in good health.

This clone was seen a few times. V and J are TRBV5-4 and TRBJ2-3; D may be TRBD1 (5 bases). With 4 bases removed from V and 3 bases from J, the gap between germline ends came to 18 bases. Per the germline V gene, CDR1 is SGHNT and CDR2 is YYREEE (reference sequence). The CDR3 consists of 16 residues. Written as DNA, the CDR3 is TGTGCCAGCAGCCAAGTGTCAGGGTACGGTACAGATACGCAGTATTTT. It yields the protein CASSQVSGYGTDTQYF. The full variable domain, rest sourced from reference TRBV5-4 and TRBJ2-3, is ETGVTQSPTHLIKTRGQQVTLRCSSQSGHNTVSWYQQALGQGPQFIFQYYREEENGRGNFPPRFSGLQFPNYSSELNVNALELDDSALYLCASSQVSGYGTDTQYFGPGTRLTVL.

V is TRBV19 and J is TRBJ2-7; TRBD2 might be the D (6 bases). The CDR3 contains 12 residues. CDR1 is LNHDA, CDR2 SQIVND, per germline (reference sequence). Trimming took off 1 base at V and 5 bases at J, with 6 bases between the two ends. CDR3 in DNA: TGTGCCAGTAGTATAGGCGGGAACGAGCAGTACTTC. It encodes CASSIGGNEQYF.

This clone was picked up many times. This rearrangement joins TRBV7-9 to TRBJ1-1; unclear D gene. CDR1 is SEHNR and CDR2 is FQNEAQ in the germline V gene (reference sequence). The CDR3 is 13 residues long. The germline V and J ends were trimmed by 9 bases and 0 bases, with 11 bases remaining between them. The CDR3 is CASTQGVNTEAFF. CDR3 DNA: TGTGCCAGTACACAAGGCGTGAACACTGAAGCTTTCTTT.

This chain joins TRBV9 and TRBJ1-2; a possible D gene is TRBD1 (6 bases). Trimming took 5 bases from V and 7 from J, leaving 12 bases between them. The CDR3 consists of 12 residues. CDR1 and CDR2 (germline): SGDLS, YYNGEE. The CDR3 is CASSRDMFGYTF. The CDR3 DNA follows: TGTGCCAGCAGTAGGGACATGTTTGGCTACACCTTC.

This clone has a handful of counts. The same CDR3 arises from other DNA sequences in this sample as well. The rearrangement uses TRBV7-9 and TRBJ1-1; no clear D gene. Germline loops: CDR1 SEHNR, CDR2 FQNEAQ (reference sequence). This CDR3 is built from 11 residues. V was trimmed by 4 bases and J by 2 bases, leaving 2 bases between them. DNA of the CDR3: TGTGCCAGCAGCTCTAACACTGAAGCTTTCTTT. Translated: CASSSNTEAFF. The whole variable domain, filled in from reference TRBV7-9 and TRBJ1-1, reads DTGVSQNPRHKITKRGQNVTFRCDPISEHNRLYWYRQTLGQGPEFLTYFQNEAQLEKSRLLSDRFSAERPKGSFSTLEIQRTEQGDSAMYLCASSSNTEAFFGQGTRLTVV.

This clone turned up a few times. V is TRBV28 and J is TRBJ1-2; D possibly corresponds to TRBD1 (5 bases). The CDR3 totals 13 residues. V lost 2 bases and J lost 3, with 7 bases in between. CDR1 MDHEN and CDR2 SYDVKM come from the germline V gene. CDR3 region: CASSLQGDYGYTF. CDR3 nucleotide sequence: TGTGCCAGCAGTTTACAAGGGGACTATGGCTACACCTTC.

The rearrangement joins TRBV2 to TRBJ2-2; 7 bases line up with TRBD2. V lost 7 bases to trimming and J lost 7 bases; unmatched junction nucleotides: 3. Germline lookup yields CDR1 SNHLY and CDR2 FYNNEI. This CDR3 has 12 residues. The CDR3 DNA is TGTGCCAGCACGCCGGGGGGCGGGGAGCTGTTTTTT. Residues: CASTPGGGELFF.

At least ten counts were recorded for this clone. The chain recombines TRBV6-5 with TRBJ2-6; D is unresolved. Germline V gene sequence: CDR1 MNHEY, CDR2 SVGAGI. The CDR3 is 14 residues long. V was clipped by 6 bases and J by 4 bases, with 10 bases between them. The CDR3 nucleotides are TGTGCCAGCAGCCGGACGGACGGGGCCAACGTCCTGACTTTC. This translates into CASSRTDGANVLTF.

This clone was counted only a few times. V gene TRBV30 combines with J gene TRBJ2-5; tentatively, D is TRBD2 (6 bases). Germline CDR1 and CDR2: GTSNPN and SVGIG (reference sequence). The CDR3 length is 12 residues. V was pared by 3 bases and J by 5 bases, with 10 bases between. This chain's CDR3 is CAWRGLEETQYF. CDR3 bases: TGTGCCTGGAGGGGACTTGAGGAGACCCAGTACTTC.

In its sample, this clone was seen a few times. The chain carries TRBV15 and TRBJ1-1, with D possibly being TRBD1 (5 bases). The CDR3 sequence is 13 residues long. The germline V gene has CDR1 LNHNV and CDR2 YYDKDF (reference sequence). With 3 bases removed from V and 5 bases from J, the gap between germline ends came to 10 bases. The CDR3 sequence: CATSRQRQTEAFF. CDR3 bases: TGTGCCACCAGCAGGCAAAGACAGACTGAAGCTTTCTTT.

The CDR3 protein is CASSLRVTGAEGYTF. The CDR3 nucleotides read TGTGCCAGCAGCTTGAGGGTTACGGGGGCAGAAGGCTACACCTTC. The V call is TRBV5-4, the J call TRBJ1-2; TRBD1 is a possible D gene (6 bases). Trimming pared 1 base from V and 8 bases from J, leaving 18 bases between. Germline V gives CDR1 SGHNT, CDR2 YYREEE (reference sequence). This CDR3 contains 15 residues.

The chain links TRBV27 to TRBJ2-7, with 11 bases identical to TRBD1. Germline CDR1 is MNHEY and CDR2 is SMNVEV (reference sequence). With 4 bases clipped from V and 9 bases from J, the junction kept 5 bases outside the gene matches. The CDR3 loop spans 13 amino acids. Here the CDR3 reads CASSWTGGTVQYF. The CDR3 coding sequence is TGTGCCAGCAGTTGGACAGGGGGCACGGTGCAGTACTTC.

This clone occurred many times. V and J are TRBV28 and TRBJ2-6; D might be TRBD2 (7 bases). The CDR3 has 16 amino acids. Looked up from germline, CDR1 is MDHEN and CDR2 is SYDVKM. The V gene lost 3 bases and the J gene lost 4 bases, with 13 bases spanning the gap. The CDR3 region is CASSLGGPSGANVLTF. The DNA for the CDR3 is TGTGCCAGCAGTTTGGGGGGGCCCTCAGGGGCCAACGTCCTGACTTTC.

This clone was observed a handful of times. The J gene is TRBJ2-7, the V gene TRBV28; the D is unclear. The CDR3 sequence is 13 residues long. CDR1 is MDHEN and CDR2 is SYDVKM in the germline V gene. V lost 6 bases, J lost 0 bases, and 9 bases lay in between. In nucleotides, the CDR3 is TGTGCCAGCAGGGGCTACCACTCCTACGAGCAGTACTTC. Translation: CASRGYHSYEQYF.

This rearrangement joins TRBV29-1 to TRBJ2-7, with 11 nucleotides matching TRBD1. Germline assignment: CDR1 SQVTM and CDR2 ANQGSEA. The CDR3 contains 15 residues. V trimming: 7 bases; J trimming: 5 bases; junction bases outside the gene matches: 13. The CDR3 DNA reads TGCAGCGCCGACCCTGGGACAGGGGGTGTACACGAGCAGTACTTC. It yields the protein CSADPGTGGVHEQYF.